The clone carrying this T cell receptor (beta chain) has only a few counts. Its antigen remains unidentified. Next came a second PCR, run for about 7 to 12 cycles, which used a sample-barcoded 5' primer along with a J-beta primer mix. The study obtained at least 2.5 million CDR3-containing paired-end reads from every sample. TCRdb passed the 5' RACE reads through MiXCR, listing each CDR3 protein once. The sample lists 800,000 to 1,000,000 distinct CDR3 sequences, roughly 52% occurring once. The source of the sample is a study of blood T cells in healthy people across ages. The CDR3 extends over 16 amino acids. Germline CDR1 SQVTM, CDR2 ANQGSEA. The trim removed 2 bases at V and 2 bases at J, leaving 9 bases unmatched. Study-wide results and limits: PBMCs were not sorted, which prevented a conclusive comparison of naive versus antigen-experienced cells.

The sequenced material came from blood. The genes are TRBV29-1 and TRBJ2-1, with 7 bases matching TRBD1. This TCR was recovered from a man aged 25 to 40 in good health. CDR3 DNA: TGCAGCGTTGAATCTCGCGACAGGGAGCCCTACAATGAGCAGTTCTTC. Translating gives CSVESRDREPYNEQFF.